This T cell receptor beta chain comes out of a study of T cell responses to AZD1222 COVID-19 vaccine. Trimming took off 6 bases at V and 2 bases at J, with 11 bases between the two ends. This CDR3 has 13 residues. The germline gives CDR1 MNHEY, CDR2 SVGEGT. This clone was seen a single time. Sequenced by immunoSEQ multiplex PCR; TCRdb stores in-frame clones only, minus some. The table has some 140,000 clones, around nine tenths seen once. The sample consisted of peripheral blood, taken on day 0 of AZD1222 vaccination. This sequence joins TRBV6-2 or TRBV6-3 and TRBJ2-7; D unclear. This receptor was identified in an adult in good health. CDR3 coding DNA: TGTGCCAGCAGCTTAGGGTGGGCCTACGAGCAGTACTTC. Protein sequence: CASSLGWAYEQYF.